Listed below are T cell receptor beta chains from one sample, sequenced in a study of T-cell memory formation after mild COVID-19. TCRdb passed the 5' RACE reads through MiXCR, listing each CDR3 protein once. The sample shows about 260,000 distinct CDR3 sequences, approximately 15% of them seen only once. Material for sequencing was PBMCs or a T cell subset sorted from them (not recorded which). All receptors derive from a man between 18 and 29 years old who had mild COVID-19 (a few samples of this study predate the infection). Cell type and time point are not known. Both conserved end residues are part of each CDR3. The order of the fields is J gene, V gene, clone size, D gene, CDR3 length, CDR3 DNA, CDR3 protein. A D gene is named only where the DNA matches it firmly. Clone size is stated in some rows and not others, as once, few, many or a class when expanded.

J: TRBJ2-5; V: TRBV28; size: few; D: NA; length: 13; DNA: TGTGCCAGCAGTTTCACTAGTGTAAAGACCCAGTACTTC; CDR3: CASSFTSVKTQYF
J: TRBJ2-5; V: TRBV9; size: few; D: NA; length: 16; DNA: TGTGCCAGCAGCGCCCTTATGTCAGGTGGGGGAGAGACCCAGTACTTC; CDR3: CASSALMSGGGETQYF
J: TRBJ2-1; V: TRBV12-3/TRBV12-4; size: NA; D: TRBD1; length: 16; DNA: TGTGCCAGCAGTTGGTTCCCCCCGGGACAGGGAAATGAGCAGTTCTTC; CDR3: CASSWFPPGQGNEQFF
J: TRBJ1-5; V: TRBV18; size: few; D: NA; length: 16; DNA: TGTGCCAGCTCACCTACGGGATCGTGGCTTATACAGCCCCAGCATTTT; CDR3: CASSPTGSWLIQPQHF
J: TRBJ2-1; V: TRBV4-2; size: NA; D: TRBD2; length: 16; DNA: TGTGCCAGCAGCCCCCGACTAGCGGGGCCTGGCAATGAGCAGTTCTTC; CDR3: CASSPRLAGPGNEQFF
J: TRBJ1-1; V: TRBV7-9; size: NA; D: NA; length: 13; DNA: TGTGCCAGCAGCCCTTGGGACGGATATGAAGCTTTCTTT; CDR3: CASSPWDGYEAFF
J: TRBJ1-4; V: TRBV4-1; size: few; D: NA; length: 12; DNA: TGCGCCAGCAGCCCTCCGGAAAGGGAACTGTTTTTT; CDR3: CASSPPERELFF
J: TRBJ1-4; V: TRBV10-3; size: NA; D: NA; length: 16; DNA: TGTGCCATCAGTCAGGCCCAGGGCGCAACTAATGAAAAACTGTTTTTT; CDR3: CAISQAQGATNEKLFF
J: TRBJ1-2; V: TRBV7-9; size: NA; D: NA; length: 14; DNA: TGTGCCAGCAGCTTAGGGGGCTGGGTCTATGGCTACACCTTC; CDR3: CASSLGGWVYGYTF
J: TRBJ1-1; V: TRBV12-3/TRBV12-4; size: few; D: NA; length: 14; DNA: TGTGCCAGCAGCAAGACAGACATGAACACTGAAGCTTTCTTT; CDR3: CASSKTDMNTEAFF
J: TRBJ1-4; V: TRBV20-1; size: NA; D: NA; length: 15; DNA: TGCAGTGCTAGAGACCCGGGGGGGGTACAGGAAAAACTGTTTTTT; CDR3: CSARDPGGVQEKLFF
J: TRBJ2-3; V: TRBV6-2/TRBV6-3; size: few; D: NA; length: 15; DNA: TGTGCCAGCAGCCCGGTGGAATCGGAGACAGATACGCAGTATTTT; CDR3: CASSPVESETDTQYF
J: TRBJ2-2; V: TRBV15; size: many; D: NA; length: 14; DNA: TGTGCCACCAGCAGAGAGGGCAGGACCGGGGAGCTGTTTTTT; CDR3: CATSREGRTGELFF
J: TRBJ2-7; V: TRBV25-1; size: NA; D: TRBD1; length: 14; DNA: TGTGCCAGCAGTTCAGGACAGGGAATCTACGAGCAGTACTTC; CDR3: CASSSGQGIYEQYF
J: TRBJ2-1; V: TRBV6-4; size: many; D: NA; length: 13; DNA: TGTGCCAGCAGTGCACTAGCCTCCCATGAGCAGTTCTTC; CDR3: CASSALASHEQFF
J: TRBJ1-1; V: TRBV27; size: few; D: TRBD1; length: 13; DNA: TGTGCCAGCAGGGGACAGGGAAACACTGAAGCTTTCTTT; CDR3: CASRGQGNTEAFF
J: TRBJ2-3; V: TRBV27; size: few; D: NA; length: 15; DNA: TGTGCCAGCAGTTTTCGTTCTAGCAACACAGATACGCAGTATTTT; CDR3: CASSFRSSNTDTQYF
J: TRBJ1-2; V: TRBV7-9; size: NA; D: NA; length: 13; DNA: TGTGCCAGCAGCTTATTGGGAACCTATGGCTACACCTTC; CDR3: CASSLLGTYGYTF
J: TRBJ1-2; V: TRBV4-3; size: few; D: NA; length: 16; DNA: TGCGCCAGCAGCCAATTGGGGTCTGCACTAGGCCATGGCTACACCTTC; CDR3: CASSQLGSALGHGYTF
J: TRBJ2-1; V: TRBV3-1; size: few; D: TRBD2; length: 14; DNA: TGTGCCAGCAGCCACCCGGGACTAGCAAATGAGCAGTTCTTC; CDR3: CASSHPGLANEQFF
J: TRBJ2-1; V: TRBV11-2; size: many; D: NA; length: 13; DNA: TGTGCCAGCAGTCTCGGACTTCAAAATGAGCAGTTCTTC; CDR3: CASSLGLQNEQFF
J: TRBJ2-3; V: TRBV7-3; size: few; D: TRBD1; length: 16; DNA: TGTGCCAGCAGCGCTGGTCCGGGACAGGGGTCAGATACGCAGTATTTT; CDR3: CASSAGPGQGSDTQYF
J: TRBJ1-1; V: TRBV5-1; size: NA; D: NA; length: 14; DNA: TGCGCCAGCAGCCCCCGCGGAGGGAGAATTGAAGCTTTCTTT; CDR3: CASSPRGGRIEAFF
J: TRBJ1-1; V: TRBV7-9; size: NA; D: TRBD1; length: 13; DNA: TGTGCCAGCAGCCCCCAGGGGGCAGGTGAAGCTTTCTTT; CDR3: CASSPQGAGEAFF
J: TRBJ1-2; V: TRBV5-5; size: NA; D: TRBD1; length: 15; DNA: TGTGCCAGCAGCCCAGACAGGGTTGGGTGGTATGGCTACACCTTC; CDR3: CASSPDRVGWYGYTF
J: TRBJ2-7; V: TRBV12-5; size: few; D: NA; length: 13; DNA: TGTGCTAGTGGTTTTGGACCCGCCTACGAGCAGTACTTC; CDR3: CASGFGPAYEQYF
J: TRBJ2-5; V: TRBV18; size: NA; D: NA; length: 12; DNA: TGTGCCAGCTCACCAAGATCGGAGACCCAGTACTTC; CDR3: CASSPRSETQYF
J: TRBJ1-3; V: TRBV11-2; size: NA; D: NA; length: 14; DNA: TGTGCCAGCAGCCACCGGATCTCTGGAAACACCATATATTTT; CDR3: CASSHRISGNTIYF
J: TRBJ2-5; V: TRBV7-2; size: many; D: NA; length: 11; DNA: TGTGCCAGCAGTGAGCAAGAGACCCAGTACTTC; CDR3: CASSEQETQYF
J: TRBJ2-7; V: TRBV29-1; size: once; D: NA; length: 12; DNA: TGCAGCGTTGCGAACATCGCCTACGAGCAGTACTTC; CDR3: CSVANIAYEQYF
J: TRBJ2-7; V: TRBV4-3; size: NA; D: TRBD1; length: 16; DNA: TGCGCCAGCAGCCGCTCATTCACAGGGGGCATCAACGAGCAGTACTTC; CDR3: CASSRSFTGGINEQYF
J: TRBJ2-1; V: TRBV5-1; size: NA; D: TRBD1; length: 11; DNA: TGCGCCAGCAGCTTGACAGGGGATGAGATCTTC; CDR3: CASSLTGDEIF
J: TRBJ2-7; V: TRBV5-1; size: NA; D: NA; length: 14; DNA: TGCGCCAGCAGCTTTGTCAGCCCTCGGACCGAGCAGTACTTC; CDR3: CASSFVSPRTEQYF
J: TRBJ2-7; V: TRBV7-6; size: NA; D: TRBD1; length: 12; DNA: TGTGCCAGCAGCAGCCAGGGGGACGAGCAGTACTTC; CDR3: CASSSQGDEQYF
J: TRBJ2-7; V: TRBV7-7; size: NA; D: TRBD1; length: 17; DNA: TGTGCCAGCAGCTCAGGCCAGGGACAGGGGGCTGCCTACGAGCAGTACTTC; CDR3: CASSSGQGQGAAYEQYF
J: TRBJ2-1; V: TRBV11-2; size: NA; D: NA; length: 12; DNA: TGTGCCAGCAGCTCCATAGACTATGAGCAGTTCTTC; CDR3: CASSSIDYEQFF
J: TRBJ2-5; V: TRBV7-2; size: NA; D: NA; length: 16; DNA: TGTGCCAGCAGCTTAGTACTGGGGGGGGCTGGGGAGACCCAGTACTTC; CDR3: CASSLVLGGAGETQYF
J: TRBJ1-4; V: TRBV12-3/TRBV12-4; size: NA; D: NA; length: 14; DNA: TGTGCCAGCAGTTTACTACAGATTAATGAAAAACTGTTTTTT; CDR3: CASSLLQINEKLFF
J: TRBJ1-4; V: TRBV4-1; size: NA; D: NA; length: 15; DNA: TGCGCCAGCAGCCTTTCGGGGACACCCAATGAAAAACTGTTTTTT; CDR3: CASSLSGTPNEKLFF
J: TRBJ1-5; V: TRBV12-3/TRBV12-4; size: NA; D: NA; length: 15; DNA: TGTGCCAGCAGTTCTTGGACCTATAGCAATCAGCCCCAGCATTTT; CDR3: CASSSWTYSNQPQHF
J: TRBJ2-1; V: TRBV7-9; size: NA; D: NA; length: 15; DNA: TGTGCCAGCAGCCAGGACTCTACAACCTACAATGAGCAGTTCTTC; CDR3: CASSQDSTTYNEQFF
J: TRBJ2-1; V: TRBV9; size: many; D: NA; length: 14; DNA: TGTGCCAGCAGCGTAGCATGGATCTGGGATGAGCAGTTCTTC; CDR3: CASSVAWIWDEQFF
J: TRBJ2-7; V: TRBV2; size: NA; D: NA; length: 13; DNA: TGTGCCAGCAGTGCCCCCCCCTCCTACGAGCAGTACTTC; CDR3: CASSAPPSYEQYF
J: TRBJ1-1; V: TRBV20-1; size: NA; D: NA; length: 15; DNA: TGCAGTGCTAAGCGCGGGGCCTTTATGAACACTGAAGCTTTCTTT; CDR3: CSAKRGAFMNTEAFF
J: TRBJ1-1; V: TRBV5-1; size: NA; D: NA; length: 15; DNA: TGCGCCAGCAGCTTGGGTACATACAGCGGCACTGAAGCTTTCTTT; CDR3: CASSLGTYSGTEAFF
J: TRBJ1-4; V: TRBV4-1; size: NA; D: TRBD1; length: 15; DNA: TGCGCCAGCAGCCCGCCGACAGGGGAAAATGAAAAACTGTTTTTT; CDR3: CASSPPTGENEKLFF
J: TRBJ2-3; V: TRBV6-5; size: NA; D: NA; length: 13; DNA: TGTGCCAGCAGATATAACAGGGTAGATACGCAGTATTTT; CDR3: CASRYNRVDTQYF
J: TRBJ2-3; V: TRBV6-6; size: few; D: NA; length: 14; DNA: TGTGCCAGCAGAGTGGGGGCCGGGACAGATACGCAGTATTTT; CDR3: CASRVGAGTDTQYF